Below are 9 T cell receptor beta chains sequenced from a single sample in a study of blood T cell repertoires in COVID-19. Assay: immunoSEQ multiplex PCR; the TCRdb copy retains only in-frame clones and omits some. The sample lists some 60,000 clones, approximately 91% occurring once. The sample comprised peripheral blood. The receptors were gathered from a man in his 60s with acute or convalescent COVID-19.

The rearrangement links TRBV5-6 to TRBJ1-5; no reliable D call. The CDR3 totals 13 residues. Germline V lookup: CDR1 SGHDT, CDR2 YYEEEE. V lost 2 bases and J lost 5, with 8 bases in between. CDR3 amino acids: CASSFNSYQPQHF. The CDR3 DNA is TGTGCCAGCAGCTTTAACAGTTATCAGCCCCAGCATTTT.

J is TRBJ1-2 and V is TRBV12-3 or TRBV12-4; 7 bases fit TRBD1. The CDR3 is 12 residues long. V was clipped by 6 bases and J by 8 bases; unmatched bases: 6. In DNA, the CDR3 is TGTGCCAGCAGAACAGGGGACGTGGGCTACACCTTC. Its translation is CASRTGDVGYTF.

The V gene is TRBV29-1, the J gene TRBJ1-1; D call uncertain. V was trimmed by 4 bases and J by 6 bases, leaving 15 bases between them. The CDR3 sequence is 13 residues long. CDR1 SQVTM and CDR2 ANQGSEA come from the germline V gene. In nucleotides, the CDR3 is TGCAGCGTTGCGGGGATCCCGGCGGCTGAAGCTTTCTTT. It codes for CSVAGIPAAEAFF.

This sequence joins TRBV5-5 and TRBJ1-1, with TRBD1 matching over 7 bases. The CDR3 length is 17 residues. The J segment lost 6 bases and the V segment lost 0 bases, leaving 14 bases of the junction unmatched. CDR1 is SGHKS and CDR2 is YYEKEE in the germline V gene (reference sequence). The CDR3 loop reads CASSLGARGYDFAEAFF. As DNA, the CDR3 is TGTGCCAGCAGCTTGGGGGCCAGGGGGTATGATTTCGCTGAAGCTTTCTTT.

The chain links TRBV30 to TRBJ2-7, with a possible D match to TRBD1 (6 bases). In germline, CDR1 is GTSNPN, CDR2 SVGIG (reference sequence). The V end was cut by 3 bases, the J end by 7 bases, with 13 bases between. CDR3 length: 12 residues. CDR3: CAWRGAAREQYF. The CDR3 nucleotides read TGTGCCTGGAGGGGGGCCGCGAGGGAGCAGTACTTC. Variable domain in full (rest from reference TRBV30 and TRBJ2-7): SQTIHQWPATLVQPVGSPLSLECTVEGTSNPNLYWYRQAAGRGLQLLFYSVGIGQISSEVPQNLSASRPQDRQFILSSKKLLLSDSGFYLCAWRGAAREQYFGPGTRLTVT.

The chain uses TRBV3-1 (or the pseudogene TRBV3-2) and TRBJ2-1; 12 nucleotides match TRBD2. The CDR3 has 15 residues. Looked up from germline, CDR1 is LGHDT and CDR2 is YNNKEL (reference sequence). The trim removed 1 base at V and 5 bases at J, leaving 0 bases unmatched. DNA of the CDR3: TGTGCCAGCAGCCAAGGGACTAGCGGGAACAATGAGCAGTTCTTC. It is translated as CASSQGTSGNNEQFF.

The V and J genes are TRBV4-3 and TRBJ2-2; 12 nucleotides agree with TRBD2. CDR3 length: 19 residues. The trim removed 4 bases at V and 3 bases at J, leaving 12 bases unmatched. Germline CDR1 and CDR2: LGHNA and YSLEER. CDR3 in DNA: TGCGCCAGCAGCCGAACTACCGGGACTAGCGGGTTGGACACCGGGGAGCTGTTTTTT. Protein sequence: CASSRTTGTSGLDTGELFF.

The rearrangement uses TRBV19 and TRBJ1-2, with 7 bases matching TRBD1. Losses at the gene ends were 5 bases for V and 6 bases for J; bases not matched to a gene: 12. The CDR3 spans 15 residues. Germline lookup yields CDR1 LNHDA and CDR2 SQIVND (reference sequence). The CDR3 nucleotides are TGTGCCAGTAGTCTCGCCTCGACAGGGCATGATGGCTACACCTTC. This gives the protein CASSLASTGHDGYTF.

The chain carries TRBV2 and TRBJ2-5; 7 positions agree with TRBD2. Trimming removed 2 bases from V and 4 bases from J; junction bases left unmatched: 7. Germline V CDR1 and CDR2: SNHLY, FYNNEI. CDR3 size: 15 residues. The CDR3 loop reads CASSELAGEAETQYF. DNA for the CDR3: TGTGCCAGCAGTGAACTGGCGGGAGAAGCAGAGACCCAGTACTTC.